These 8 T cell receptor beta chains originate from one sample sequenced in a study of T-cell reconstitution after alpha-beta-depleted transplantation in children. The TCRbeta library was prepared with unique molecular identifiers. TCRdb re-derived calls from the PCR reads in MiXCR, one entry per CDR3 protein. The sample holds about 500,000 distinct CDR3 sequences, roughly 10% seen once. Sample: PBMCs, mostly from graft donor cells, taken 180 days after TCRalphabeta/CD19-depleted stem cell transplant. Every receptor here comes from a female patient aged 2 to 10 who had a stem cell transplant for aplastic anemia, so the T cells may come from the graft donor.

This clonotype was seen ten or more times. The chain is built from TRBV12-3 or TRBV12-4 and TRBJ2-2; either TRBD1 or TRBD2 may fit D (5 bases each). CDR3 size: 12 residues. Trimming pared 8 bases from V and 11 bases from J, leaving 15 bases between. CDR3 region: CASVSGATELFF. CDR3 nucleotide sequence: TGTGCCAGCGTATCCGGGGCGACCGAGCTGTTTTTT.

This chain links TRBV24-1 with TRBJ2-1; D gene unclear. V lost 6 bases to trimming and J lost 7 bases, with 27 bases between them. CDR1 and CDR2 (germline): KGHDR, SFDVKD. The CDR3 runs 18 residues. The CDR3 DNA reads as TGTGCCACCAGTCGACCAAAAATCGGGCTGGCCGCCTTTAATGAGCAGTTCTTC. This translates into CATSRPKIGLAAFNEQFF.

The gene calls are TRBV7-9 and TRBJ2-1; 10 bases fit TRBD2. The CDR3 consists of 15 residues. Germline-derived CDR1 and CDR2 are SEHNR and FQNEAQ (reference sequence). Trimming cost V 4 bases and J 9 bases; bases outside gene matches: 9. Here the CDR3 DNA reads TGTGCCAGCAGCTCACTCGGACTAGCGGCAGGTGAGCAGTTCTTC. As protein: CASSSLGLAAGEQFF.

This clonotype appeared a few times. The chain is built from TRBV29-1 and TRBJ1-1; possibly TRBD1 for D (5 bases). V was shortened by 4 bases and J by 3 bases, with 33 bases between the two germline ends. The CDR3 consists of 20 residues. The germline V gene has CDR1 SQVTM and CDR2 ANQGSEA. This chain's CDR3 is CSVVKVSLGREDVKDTEAFF. The CDR3 coding sequence is TGCAGCGTTGTAAAGGTTTCGTTGGGCAGGGAGGACGTTAAGGACACTGAAGCTTTCTTT.

This clonotype has at least ten counts. The J gene is TRBJ2-5, the V gene TRBV10-3; 8 nucleotides agree with TRBD2. The germline gives CDR1 ENHRY, CDR2 SYGVKD. This CDR3 has 14 residues. V lost 6 bases, J lost 3 bases, and 6 bases stayed unmatched. CDR3 sequence (DNA): TGTGCCATCAGCCCGGGACTAGGCAAAGAGACCCAGTACTTC. Its protein is CAISPGLGKETQYF.

The chain combines TRBV24-1 with TRBJ2-2; 8 bases are a match to TRBD1. V shed 1 base, J shed 6 bases, and the junction held 3 bases outside the gene matches. Germline V gene lookup returns CDR1 KGHDR and CDR2 SFDVKD. The CDR3 spans 15 residues. CDR3 region: CATSDFARGPGELFF. CDR3 coding DNA: TGTGCCACCAGTGATTTCGCCAGGGGGCCCGGGGAGCTGTTTTTT.

The chain employs TRBV7-9 and TRBJ2-5; weak D call: TRBD1 (6 bases). The CDR3 consists of 14 residues. Per the germline V gene, CDR1 is SEHNR and CDR2 is FQNEAQ (reference sequence). V lost 7 bases and J lost 7, with 19 bases in between. This CDR3 reads CASTPTGYRATQYF. CDR3 DNA: TGTGCCAGCACCCCAACAGGGTATAGAGCGACCCAGTACTTC.

The chain joins TRBV6-5 to TRBJ2-7; no definite D call. V was clipped by 8 bases and J by 2 bases, with 7 bases between them. There are 11 residues in the CDR3. From germline, CDR1 is MNHEY and CDR2 SVGAGI. CDR3 sequence (DNA): TGTGCCAGCGGGTCCCCCTACGAGCAGTACTTC. This gives the protein CASGSPYEQYF.